The 18 T cell receptor beta chains presented below share a single source sample, sequenced in a study of OX40 agonist ivuxolimab in advanced cancers. Measured with immunoSEQ multiplex PCR; TCRdb has only the in-frame clones, and not every one. The profile shows under 35,000 clones, around 83% of them singletons. Sequences were derived from CD4+ or CD8+ T cells sorted from blood, sampled in a trial of the OX40 agonist ivuxolimab. The source is an adult with an advanced solid tumor such as melanoma, head and neck, liver or kidney cancer.

The gene calls are TRBV7-8 and TRBJ2-6, with D perhaps matching TRBD2 (7 bases). Trimming took off 2 bases at V and 2 bases at J, with 16 bases between the two ends. This CDR3 has 18 residues. Germline CDR1 and CDR2: SGHVS and FQNEAQ. The CDR3 bases are TGTGCCAGCAGCTTAACTCGTCGGGGGGCGGCTGGGGCCAACGTCCTGACTTTC. Translating it yields CASSLTRRGAAGANVLTF. Using reference TRBV7-8 and TRBJ2-6 for the parts outside the CDR3, the full variable domain is GAGVSQSPRYKVAKRGQDVALRCDPISGHVSLFWYQQALGQGPEFLTYFQNEAQLDKSGLPSDRFFAERPEGSVSTLKIQRTQQEDSAVYLCASSLTRRGAAGANVLTFGAGSRLTVL.

This clone was seen more than once but under ten times. One end of the junction fails to match germline, which may point to a read error. DNA for the CDR3: TGTGCCACCAGCAGGACAGGAGAGACAGATGGTTACACCTTC. Encoded protein: CATSRTGETDGYTF. The rearrangement links TRBV15 to TRBJ1-2, with D perhaps TRBD1 (6 bases). Germline lookup yields CDR1 LNHNV and CDR2 YYDKDF (reference sequence). This CDR3 is 14 amino acids long.

The V and J genes are TRBV25-1 and TRBJ1-6, with 8 nucleotides matching TRBD1. CDR1 is MGHDK and CDR2 is SYGVNS in the germline V gene. The CDR3 consists of 18 residues. The V and J ends lost 10 bases and 5 bases, in that order; junction bases with no gene match: 19. CDR3 residues: CAITIPGQEIPNNSPLHF. CDR3 sequence (DNA): TGTGCCATCACTATTCCGGGACAGGAAATTCCGAATAATTCACCCCTCCACTTT.

This chain links TRBV6-5 with TRBJ2-1; 14 bases are a match to TRBD2. Trimming cost V 10 bases and J 8 bases; bases outside gene matches: 10. There are 15 residues in the CDR3. The germline gives CDR1 MNHEY, CDR2 SVGAGI. CDR3 nucleotides: TGTGCCACCTACGGACTAGCGGGGGGTGTGGATGAGCAGTTCTTC. Protein product: CATYGLAGGVDEQFF.

The genes are TRBV2 and TRBJ2-7; tentatively, D is TRBD1 (5 bases). The CDR3 extends over 13 amino acids. In germline, CDR1 is SNHLY, CDR2 FYNNEI. Trimming stripped 4 bases from V and 0 bases from J, with 7 bases between. This CDR3 reads CASSVGDSYEQYF. CDR3 DNA: TGTGCCAGCAGTGTAGGGGACTCCTACGAGCAGTACTTC.

The chain is built from TRBV25-1 and TRBJ2-3; D remains ambiguous. The CDR3 has 12 residues. V was cut by 4 bases and J by 6 bases, with 8 bases left in between. CDR1 is MGHDK, CDR2 SYGVNS, per germline. CDR3 nucleotides: TGTGCCAGCAGTGGGAGCGAGGATACGCAGTATTTT. Translation: CASSGSEDTQYF.

CDR3 in DNA: TGTGCCAGCAGCTTAGGGGGACAGGGGGGCTATGGCTACACCTTC. As protein: CASSLGGQGGYGYTF. The gene calls are TRBV7-6 and TRBJ1-2; 11 nucleotides line up with TRBD1. The V gene end was trimmed by 1 base and the J gene end by 4 bases; junction bases not matched to a gene: 2. Germline V gives CDR1 SGHVS, CDR2 FNYEAQ. The CDR3 length is 15 residues.

This sequence joins TRBV4-3 and TRBJ2-1; no clear D gene. The V end was cut by 3 bases, the J end by 4 bases, with 7 bases between. The CDR3 contains 13 residues. The V gene's germline CDR1 is LGHNA and CDR2 YSLEER. The CDR3 DNA reads TGCGCCAGCAGCCAGCCCTTATACAATGAGCAGTTCTTC. This translates into CASSQPLYNEQFF.

This clone is a singleton in its sample. V is TRBV5-5 and J is TRBJ1-1; a weak D match, TRBD1 (5 bases). Germline CDR1 SGHKS, CDR2 YYEKEE (reference sequence). This CDR3 has 11 amino acids. V was trimmed by 2 bases and J by 11 bases, leaving 10 bases between them. The CDR3 DNA sequence: TGTGCCAGCAGCTTAGGGGCCGCCGCTTTCTTT. Amino acid sequence: CASSLGAAAFF.

A few counts support this clone. This chain links TRBV6-1 with TRBJ2-2; perhaps TRBD2 as D (6 bases). CDR1 is MNHNS and CDR2 is SASEGT in the germline V gene. CDR3 length: 15 residues. The ends were cut back, 4 bases at V and 3 bases at J, with 12 bases in the middle. Here the CDR3 DNA reads TGTGCCAGCAGTGGACTAGGAGGGGACACCGGGGAGCTGTTTTTT. This gives the protein CASSGLGGDTGELFF.

The chain carries TRBV4-3 and TRBJ1-1, with D tentatively TRBD1 (5 bases). Germline V lookup: CDR1 LGHNA, CDR2 YSLEER. V lost 1 base and J lost 10, with 13 bases in between. The CDR3 runs 13 residues. CDR3 region: CASSQGRGGTAFF. The CDR3 DNA reads TGCGCCAGCAGCCAAGGGCGGGGGGGGACAGCTTTCTTT.

J is TRBJ2-1 and V is TRBV28, with D possibly matching TRBD2 (6 bases). Trimming shortened V by 5 bases and J by 7 bases, and 15 bases separated the two germline ends. The CDR3 contains 14 residues. The germline gives CDR1 MDHEN, CDR2 SYDVKM. The CDR3 DNA reads as TGTGCCAGCAGTCCGGACTATCCGGGGAATGAGCAGTTCTTC. It translates to CASSPDYPGNEQFF. Combining the CDR3 with reference TRBV28 and TRBJ2-1 gives the whole variable domain DVKVTQSSRYLVKRTGEKVFLECVQDMDHENMFWYRQDPGLGLRLIYFSYDVKMKEKGDIPEGYSVSREKKERFSLILESASTNQTSMYLCASSPDYPGNEQFFGPGTRLTVL.

The chain links TRBV7-3 to TRBJ1-1; TRBD1 matches 7 bases. CDR1 SGHTA and CDR2 FQGTGA come from the germline V gene. V was clipped by 7 bases and J by 3 bases; unmatched bases: 5. This CDR3 comprises 13 residues. The CDR3 nucleotides are TGTGCCAGCAAAGGGGGCACGGACACTGAAGCTTTCTTT. Translated, it gives CASKGGTDTEAFF.

The V call is TRBV28, the J call TRBJ2-7; 8 bases align to TRBD2. V dropped 7 bases and J dropped 3; count of bases not matched to a gene: 8. This CDR3 contains 14 residues. Germline CDR1 reads MDHEN; CDR2 reads SYDVKM. In nucleotides, the CDR3 is TGTGCCAGCAAAACTAGCGGACCCTTCTACGAGCAGTACTTC. This translates into CASKTSGPFYEQYF.

The chain links TRBV29-1 to TRBJ1-2, with D possibly being TRBD1 (5 bases). From germline, CDR1 is SQVTM and CDR2 ANQGSEA. This CDR3 comprises 13 residues. The V end was cut by 2 bases, the J end by 4 bases, with 11 bases between. The CDR3 sequence is CSVELAGFYGYTF. The CDR3 DNA is TGCAGCGTTGAATTGGCAGGGTTCTATGGCTACACCTTC.

The rearrangement joins TRBV29-1 to TRBJ2-1; 7 bases line up with TRBD1. CDR1 is SQVTM, CDR2 ANQGSEA, per germline. This CDR3 has 12 amino acids. The J segment lost 0 bases and the V segment lost 7 bases, leaving 0 bases of the junction unmatched. The CDR3 loop is CSGTGSYNEQFF. CDR3 bases: TGCAGCGGGACAGGCTCCTACAATGAGCAGTTCTTC.

V gene TRBV27 combines with J gene TRBJ2-3; D is unresolved. The germline gives CDR1 MNHEY, CDR2 SMNVEV (reference sequence). The V end lost 6 bases, the J end lost 0 bases, and 7 bases lay between the germline ends. The CDR3 covers 13 residues. This chain's CDR3 is CASRTSSTDTQYF. The CDR3 coding sequence is TGTGCCAGCAGAACGAGCAGCACAGATACGCAGTATTTT.

The chain links TRBV15 to TRBJ2-1, with D possibly called TRBD1 or TRBD2 (5 bases each). Deletions cut 1 base from V and 15 bases from J, with 13 bases between. The CDR3 runs 12 residues. Looked up from germline, CDR1 is LNHNV and CDR2 is YYDKDF (reference sequence). The CDR3 is CATSRVGTSSFF. CDR3 sequence (DNA): TGTGCCACCAGCAGAGTTGGGACCTCTTCGTTCTTC.